One sample yielded the 2 T cell receptor beta chains listed below, sequenced in a study of cytomegalovirus exposure and HLA in healthy donors. The PCR contained 60 Vbeta and 13 Jbeta primers. The table came from immunoSEQ multiplex PCR; TCRdb's copy has only in-frame clones and leaves some out. The table records about 250,000 clones, over 90% of them present only once. The sequenced sample consisted of PBMCs. The receptors stem from a girl aged 2-9 years in good health and CMV-seronegative.

This clone has just one count. The rearrangement uses TRBV7-9 and TRBJ1-2; TRBD1 might be the D (5 bases). V lost 2 bases, J lost 4 bases, and 11 bases lay in between. The CDR3 has 14 residues. The germline V gene encodes CDR1 SEHNR and CDR2 FQNEAQ (reference sequence). As DNA, the CDR3 is TGTGCCAGCAGCTTAAAGGGGAACGGCTATGGCTACACCTTC. Translating gives CASSLKGNGYGYTF.

The rearrangement joins TRBV6-1 to TRBJ2-1, with D perhaps TRBD1 (6 bases). Germline loops: CDR1 MNHNS, CDR2 SASEGT. The CDR3 is 15 residues long. V was shortened by 2 bases and J by 2 bases, with 10 bases between the two germline ends. The CDR3 region has the DNA TGTGCCAGCAGTGAAAACGACAGGACCTACAATGAGCAGTTCTTC. This sequence encodes CASSENDRTYNEQFF.